This TCR beta chain came from a study of cytomegalovirus exposure and HLA in healthy donors. Study findings and constraints: Follow-up analysis later connected one missense variant in DCLRE1C with trimming of TCR beta V- and J-genes. Most CMV-associated TCR beta chains appeared HLA-restricted in a later analysis. There were reportedly fewer N-insertions in an Asian-associated ancestry cluster than the approximately 630-donor mean, in a later analysis. With high specificity and sensitivity, the classifier reportedly diagnosed cytomegalovirus status.

The PCR was carried out with 60 Vbeta primers and 13 Jbeta primers. Here immunoSEQ multiplex PCR was the method, and the copy in TCRdb shows in-frame clones only, minus some. The sample has under 130,000 clones; more than 80% are singletons. As for this clone: What it recognizes is unknown.

Germline CDR1 reads MNHEY; CDR2 reads SVGAGI. Trimming left V 2 bases short and J 11 bases short, with 12 bases between. The CDR3 length is 12 residues. This chain uses TRBV6-5 with TRBJ1-2; D call uncertain. This TCR was recovered from a man aged 18 to 30 in good health and CMV-seronegative. The sequencing input was PBMCs. The CDR3 bases are TGTGCCAGCAGTTACAATCCGGGAGGGTACACCTTC. Its protein is CASSYNPGGYTF.